This entry is about one T cell receptor (beta chain). Its cognate antigen is unknown. Trimming stripped 5 bases from V and 3 bases from J, with 10 bases between. Germline V gives CDR1 SEHNR, CDR2 FQNEAQ (reference sequence). The CDR3 covers 13 residues. This specimen comes from a study of graft-versus-host responses after intestinal transplantation. Study results and limitations: There was an association between peak levels of circulating GvH clones and early post-transplant HvG declines.

TCRdb's table, derived via immunoSEQ multiplex PCR, lists solely in-frame clones and lacks some. The table has around 38,000 clones, roughly four fifths seen once; the top ten hold approximately 3.7%. This TCR was recovered from a human patient who received an intestinal transplant, so some T cells may come from the graft donor. This rearrangement joins TRBV7-9 to TRBJ1-2; unclear D gene. The source material was PBMCs, sampled about 38 months after transplant. The CDR3 reads CASSRRGYYGYTF. The CDR3 region has the DNA TGTGCCAGCAGCCGCCGGGGATACTATGGCTACACCTTC.